The 10 T cell receptor beta chains listed next were all sequenced from one sample in a study of beta chain features in type 1 diabetes. Whole-study findings and limits: Researchers report that Type 1 diabetes patients had moderately but significantly shorter TCRB CDR3s across all four CD4+ subsets.

For these TCRs, the target antigens are not known. cDNA synthesis used the whole RNA isolate, giving expressed TCRB sequences. Using immunoSEQ multiplex PCR, the repertoire was profiled, and TCRdb retains in-frame clones only, with some absent. The sample lists just under 150,000 clones, about 13% occurring once. The sequenced material came from central memory CD4+ T cells from blood. The source is a man aged 18-30 years with type 1 diabetes.

The chain combines TRBV7-2 with TRBJ1-5; D might be TRBD1 (5 bases). In germline, CDR1 is SGHTA, CDR2 FQGNSA. The V and J ends lost 0 bases and 9 bases respectively, with 9 bases between them. The CDR3 contains 13 residues. The CDR3 region has the DNA TGTGCCAGCAGCTTAGCGGGGGGGTCGCCCCAGCATTTT. This gives the protein CASSLAGGSPQHF.

This clone has a handful of counts. The CDR3 DNA follows: TGTGCCAGCAGCGTTAGTGGGGGACCCGGTCAGCCCCAGCATTTT. Amino acids: CASSVSGGPGQPQHF. V and J are TRBV11-3 and TRBJ1-5, with D perhaps matching TRBD1 (5 bases). From germline, CDR1 is SGHNT and CDR2 YENEEA. V was cut by 5 bases and J by 6 bases, with 17 bases left in between. CDR3 size: 15 residues. The whole variable domain, filled in from reference TRBV11-3 and TRBJ1-5, reads EAGVVQSPRYKIIEKKQPVAFWCNPISGHNTLYWYLQNLGQGPELLIRYENEEAVDDSQLPKDRFSAERLKGVDSTLKIQPAELGDSAVYLCASSVSGGPGQPQHFGDGTRLSIL.

The J gene is TRBJ1-6, the V gene TRBV2; TRBD1 might be the D (6 bases). Germline V gene lookup returns CDR1 SNHLY and CDR2 FYNNEI. V was cut by 2 bases and J by 10 bases, with 12 bases left in between. This CDR3 is built from 14 residues. In DNA, the CDR3 is TGTGCCAGCAGTGAACCGGAGGGGGGATCACCCCTCCACTTT. This gives the protein CASSEPEGGSPLHF.

The chain joins TRBV29-1 to TRBJ1-2, with 9 bases lining up with TRBD1. The CDR3 has 11 amino acids. The germline V gene encodes CDR1 SQVTM and CDR2 ANQGSEA. After removal of 5 bases from V and 11 bases from J, the junction contained 6 bases not matched to a gene. The CDR3 loop is CSVPGTGIYTF. CDR3 bases: TGCAGCGTTCCCGGGACAGGGATTTACACCTTC.

The chain uses TRBV28 and TRBJ1-1; no definite D call. Germline CDR1 is MDHEN and CDR2 is SYDVKM. The CDR3 is 13 residues long. V shed 10 bases and J shed 0 bases, with 12 bases lying between them. The CDR3 reads CAITGSLNTEAFF. The DNA of the CDR3 is TGTGCCATAACGGGCTCTCTGAACACTGAAGCTTTCTTT.

A word on this clone: The junction does not match germline at one end; this may be a read error. The V and J genes are TRBV29-1 and TRBJ2-5; D unresolved. The CDR3 is 10 residues long. The V gene's germline CDR1 is SQVTM and CDR2 ANQGSEA. CDR3 DNA: TGCAGCGGACACCAGGAGACCCAGTACTTC. Translated: CSGHQETQYF.

This clone appeared a few times. The chain recombines TRBV30 with TRBJ1-2, with 8 bases identical to TRBD1. The CDR3 is made up of 13 amino acids. Germline V gene data show CDR1 as GTSNPN and CDR2 as SVGIG (reference sequence). Trimming took 7 bases from V and 2 from J; bases not matched to a gene: 6. This chain's CDR3 is CASGQGRNYGYTF. The CDR3 DNA follows: TGTGCCTCTGGACAGGGACGGAACTATGGCTACACCTTC.

The chain joins TRBV7-6 to TRBJ2-5; the D gene is possibly TRBD1 (5 bases). The J call could be wrong; TRBJ2-7 is a better fit for the DNA end. The CDR3 extends over 14 amino acids. Germline lookup yields CDR1 SGHVS and CDR2 FNYEAQ. The CDR3 here is CASSLDDGAYEQYF. DNA of the CDR3: TGTGCCAGCAGCCTCGACGATGGGGCATACGAGCAGTACTTC.

This chain links TRBV5-1 with TRBJ2-3; 14 bases match TRBD2. From germline, CDR1 is SGHRS and CDR2 YFSETQ. V trimming: 2 bases; J trimming: 3 bases; junction bases outside the gene matches: 2. The CDR3 runs 16 residues. The CDR3 sequence is CASSFGLAGGTDTQYF. The CDR3 nucleotides read TGCGCCAGCAGCTTCGGACTAGCGGGGGGTACAGATACGCAGTATTTT.

The chain links TRBV4-1 to TRBJ1-6, with 7 bases identical to TRBD1. This CDR3 comprises 16 residues. Germline V gene lookup returns CDR1 MGHRA and CDR2 YSYEKL. V lost 6 bases, J lost 6 bases, and 11 bases stayed unmatched. The CDR3 reads CASRAPDREFNSPLHF. The CDR3 DNA is TGCGCCAGCAGAGCGCCTGACAGGGAATTTAATTCACCCCTCCACTTT.